A single sample is the source of the 31 T cell receptor beta chains below, sequenced in a study of CD8 T cells in ankylosing spondylitis. MiXCR was run by TCRdb on the 5' RACE reads, yielding one entry per CDR3 protein. The sample consists of under 200,000 distinct CDR3 sequences, around 8.9% of them appearing once. The source material was blood, either unsorted or a sorted T cell fraction (not recorded which). The receptor source for this set is a female donor with ankylosing spondylitis or in good health (not recorded which).

The rearrangement uses TRBV3-1 and TRBJ2-5, with D unclear. This CDR3 is built from 13 residues. Germline lookup yields CDR1 LGHDT and CDR2 YNNKEL (reference sequence). Trimming shortened V by 0 bases and J by 4 bases, and 6 bases separated the two germline ends. For the CDR3, the DNA is TGTGCCAGCAGCCAAGATGACGGAGAGACCCAGTACTTC. It is translated as CASSQDDGETQYF.

In regard to this clonotype: The junction departs from the called germline gene at one end, perhaps through a read error. This chain connects TRBV6-4 to TRBJ2-1; TRBD2 agrees at 13 bases. CDR1 is MRHNA and CDR2 is SNTAGT in the germline V gene. The CDR3 spans 15 residues. The CDR3: CASGEGLAGYNEQFF. The CDR3 nucleotides are TGTGCCAGCGGTGAGGGACTAGCGGGGTACAATGAGCAGTTCTTC.

This clonotype was observed many times. CDR3: CASSLGTAYEQYF. For the CDR3, the DNA is TGTGCCAGCAGCTTAGGGACGGCCTACGAGCAGTACTTC. The chain employs TRBV7-9 and TRBJ2-7; D is undetermined. Deletions cut 1 base from V and 2 bases from J, with 6 bases between. The CDR3 consists of 13 residues. The germline V gene has CDR1 SEHNR and CDR2 FQNEAQ (reference sequence).

This sequence joins TRBV7-9 and TRBJ2-1; D unresolved. The V end lost 5 bases, the J end lost 12 bases, and 20 bases lay between the germline ends. CDR1 and CDR2 (germline): SEHNR, FQNEAQ (reference sequence). The CDR3 is made up of 14 amino acids. CDR3 in amino acids: CASSGGRADVGQFF. For the CDR3, the DNA is TGTGCCAGCAGCGGCGGCCGGGCGGACGTAGGGCAGTTCTTC.

This clonotype was detected a few times. The V and J genes are TRBV7-9 and TRBJ2-5; 7 nucleotides align to TRBD2. The junction had 11 bases not matched to a gene; V was cut back by 5 bases and J by 5 bases. The germline V gene encodes CDR1 SEHNR and CDR2 FQNEAQ (reference sequence). CDR3 length equals 15 residues. The CDR3: CASSLPAGREETQYF. CDR3 in DNA: TGTGCCAGCAGCCTCCCAGCGGGACGGGAGGAGACCCAGTACTTC.

In this sample, this clonotype turned up many times. The chain carries TRBV2 and TRBJ2-1; 9 nucleotides line up with TRBD2. CDR1 is SNHLY and CDR2 is FYNNEI in the germline V gene. This CDR3 is built from 14 residues. V lost 3 bases, J lost 4 bases, and 1 base stayed unmatched. The DNA of the CDR3 is TGTGCCAGCAGTGATAGCGGGAGTTACAATGAGCAGTTCTTC. This encodes CASSDSGSYNEQFF.

This clonotype occurred a few times. This sequence joins TRBV20-1 and TRBJ1-1; the D is unclear. This CDR3 is built from 14 residues. Deletions cut 3 bases from V and 1 base from J, with 12 bases between. Germline CDR1 DFQATT, CDR2 SNEGSKA (reference sequence). The CDR3 loop is CSASPHGWNTEAFF. CDR3 DNA sequence: TGCAGTGCTAGCCCACATGGATGGAACACTGAAGCTTTCTTT.

The genes are TRBV6-2 or TRBV6-3 and TRBJ2-1, with no clear D. The CDR3 totals 13 residues. Trimming left V 4 bases short and J 7 bases short, with 11 bases between. CDR1 MNHEY and CDR2 SVGEGT come from the germline V gene. Here the CDR3 DNA reads TGTGCCAGCAGTTCGACTCCCTGGAATGAGCAGTTCTTC. Protein product: CASSSTPWNEQFF.

The rearrangement joins TRBV27 to TRBJ2-6; D is undetermined. V shed 1 base and J shed 4 bases, with 5 bases lying between them. Germline CDR1 is MNHEY and CDR2 is SMNVEV (reference sequence). The CDR3 covers 14 residues. CDR3 in DNA: TGTGCCAGCAGTTTATTCAAGGGGGCCAACGTCCTGACTTTC. This codes for CASSLFKGANVLTF.

This clonotype was found a few times. The chain employs TRBV13 and TRBJ2-7, with D uncertain. V gave up 7 bases and J gave up 0 bases, with 10 bases separating them. This CDR3 contains 13 residues. Germline V CDR1 and CDR2: PRHDT, FYEKMQ (reference sequence). The CDR3 here is CASKEWGSYEQYF. The CDR3 DNA is TGTGCCAGCAAGGAGTGGGGCTCCTACGAGCAGTACTTC.

This clonotype showed up just a few times. The chain recombines TRBV6-1 with TRBJ2-1; the D call may be TRBD1 or TRBD2 (5 bases each). Trimming took 7 bases from V and 3 from J, leaving 16 bases between them. The V gene's germline CDR1 is MNHNS and CDR2 SASEGT. There are 15 residues in the CDR3. CDR3 protein: CASTTGALLYNEQFF. CDR3 nucleotide sequence: TGTGCCAGCACCACCGGGGCGTTACTCTACAATGAGCAGTTCTTC.

This clonotype appeared many times. The chain combines TRBV10-3 with TRBJ2-1; D possibly uses TRBD1 or TRBD2 (6 bases each). The CDR3 covers 16 residues. Per the germline V gene, CDR1 is ENHRY and CDR2 is SYGVKD. V shed 6 bases and J shed 2 bases, with 17 bases lying between them. Written as DNA, the CDR3 is TGTGCCATCAGGCCTGGGGGCGGGAACACCTACAATGAGCAGTTCTTC. Its translation is CAIRPGGGNTYNEQFF.

J is TRBJ1-3 and V is TRBV12-3 or TRBV12-4; D is uncertain. V dropped 7 bases and J dropped 6 bases, with 10 bases sitting between them. The length of the CDR3 is 12 residues. The CDR3 spells CASTHGKNTIYF. In DNA form, the CDR3 reads TGTGCCAGCACCCACGGGAAAAACACCATATATTTT.

This clonotype was found many times. DNA for the CDR3: TGTGCCAGCAGCTCGACTAGTTATGACGGGGAGCTGTTTTTT. This codes for CASSSTSYDGELFF. This chain uses TRBV11-1 with TRBJ2-2, with D tentatively TRBD2 (6 bases). CDR1 and CDR2 from the germline V gene are SGHAT and FQDESV (reference sequence). The V gene lost 4 bases and the J gene lost 7 bases, with 13 bases spanning the gap. The CDR3 totals 14 residues.

The table lists this clonotype with a few counts. The chain combines TRBV27 with TRBJ1-1, with unresolved D. CDR3 length: 13 residues. Germline assignment: CDR1 MNHEY and CDR2 SMNVEV (reference sequence). V gave up 5 bases and J gave up 0 bases, with 7 bases separating them. The CDR3 region is CASSLSLNTEAFF. In DNA form, the CDR3 reads TGTGCCAGCAGTCTCTCTTTGAACACTGAAGCTTTCTTT.

In its sample, this clonotype was seen a few times. The chain links TRBV24-1 to TRBJ2-1, with 7 bases lining up with TRBD2. This CDR3 region has 13 residues. Trimming took 4 bases from V and 8 from J; bases not matched to a gene: 4. Per germline, CDR1 KGHDR and CDR2 SFDVKD. Here the CDR3 reads CATSETSSYEQFF. Here the CDR3 DNA reads TGTGCCACCAGTGAGACTAGCTCCTATGAGCAGTTCTTC.

This clonotype was observed a handful of times. CDR3 nucleotides: TGTGCCAGTAGTATTCTAGCTGGACTGGAGAGCACTGAAGCTTTCTTT. This codes for CASSILAGLESTEAFF. This chain joins TRBV19 and TRBJ1-1; D unresolved. The V end was cut by 3 bases, the J end by 4 bases, with 18 bases between. This CDR3 contains 16 residues. The germline CDR1 and CDR2 sequences are LNHDA and SQIVND (reference sequence).

This clonotype was seen ten or more times. The chain has TRBV4-3 and TRBJ2-5; 7 nucleotides align to TRBD2. Trimming cost V 1 base and J 4 bases; bases outside gene matches: 6. CDR3 length: 15 amino acids. Germline CDR1 LGHNA, CDR2 YSLEER. The CDR3 is CASSQGLAPGETQYF. As DNA, the CDR3 is TGCGCCAGCAGCCAAGGACTAGCCCCTGGAGAGACCCAGTACTTC.

The chain has TRBV11-2 and TRBJ2-1, with TRBD2 matching 13 bases. Germline CDR1 reads SGHAT; CDR2 reads FQNNGV. The CDR3 covers 15 residues. Unmatched junction bases numbered 6, after V lost 5 bases and J lost 8 bases. DNA for the CDR3: TGTGCCAGCAGCCACGGGACTAGCGGGACACATGAGCAGTTCTTC. Residues: CASSHGTSGTHEQFF.

This clonotype was counted a few times. The chain employs TRBV5-4 and TRBJ2-6, with 9 bases matching TRBD1. The CDR3 sequence is 16 residues long. Germline V gene sequence: CDR1 SGHNT, CDR2 YYREEE (reference sequence). V dropped 4 bases and J dropped 3; count of bases not matched to a gene: 5. This CDR3 reads CASSPGQGFGANVLTF. The CDR3 DNA is TGTGCCAGCAGCCCCGGACAGGGGTTTGGGGCCAACGTCCTGACTTTC.

At least ten counts were recorded for this clonotype. This chain connects TRBV27 to TRBJ1-1; no firm D call. The germline gives CDR1 MNHEY, CDR2 SMNVEV (reference sequence). The CDR3 has 13 amino acids. Trimming shortened V by 7 bases and J by 0 bases, and 9 bases separated the two germline ends. The CDR3 DNA is TGTGCCAGCACCTCAGGTCTGAACACTGAAGCTTTCTTT. Its protein product is CASTSGLNTEAFF.

This chain uses TRBV27 with TRBJ1-2; D remains ambiguous. This CDR3 contains 12 residues. Germline V CDR1 and CDR2: MNHEY, SMNVEV (reference sequence). Trimming took off 3 bases at V and 14 bases at J, with 16 bases between the two ends. CDR3 bases: TGTGCCAGCAGTTTCCCCGGAAACATATTAACCTTC. Protein product: CASSFPGNILTF.

This rearrangement joins TRBV29-1 to TRBJ2-7, with 7 bases lining up with TRBD1. CDR3 length equals 15 residues. V gave up 4 bases and J gave up 2 bases; unmatched junction bases: 11. Germline CDR1 SQVTM, CDR2 ANQGSEA. DNA of the CDR3: TGCAGCGTTGTGGGGTTAGAAGACAGGGCCTACGAGCAGTACTTC. This translates into CSVVGLEDRAYEQYF.

This clonotype occurred a few times. The genes are TRBV7-9 and TRBJ1-1; D uncertain. Germline values: CDR1 SEHNR, CDR2 FQNEAQ (reference sequence). The V end was cut by 5 bases, the J end by 1 base, with 11 bases between. The CDR3 is 14 amino acids. CDR3 sequence (DNA): TGTGCCAGCAGCCCTCTTGCAGCGAACACTGAAGCTTTCTTT. Amino acids: CASSPLAANTEAFF.

This clonotype turned up a few times. The rearrangement uses TRBV5-1 and TRBJ1-1; no definite D call. V was trimmed by 5 bases and J by 1 base, leaving 9 bases between them. CDR3 size: 13 residues. Germline V gene data show CDR1 as SGHRS and CDR2 as YFSETQ. The CDR3 loop is CASSREKNTEAFF. The CDR3 DNA is TGCGCCAGCAGTAGGGAAAAGAACACTGAAGCTTTCTTT.

The chain employs TRBV20-1 and TRBJ2-7; the match to TRBD1 covers 9 bases. The CDR3 spans 15 residues. Germline CDR1 DFQATT, CDR2 SNEGSKA (reference sequence). After removal of 1 base from V and 5 bases from J, the junction contained 9 bases not matched to a gene. The CDR3 region is CSARVLLRQGDEQYF. In nucleotides, the CDR3 is TGCAGTGCTAGAGTACTACTCCGACAGGGGGACGAGCAGTACTTC.

This clonotype has just a few counts. The chain links TRBV27 to TRBJ1-2; D is perhaps TRBD1 (6 bases). In germline, CDR1 is MNHEY, CDR2 SMNVEV (reference sequence). The CDR3 length is 14 residues. V lost 2 bases and J 2 bases, leaving 9 bases between the germline ends. The CDR3 DNA reads TGTGCCAGCAGTTTAAGGGGGGAAAACTATGGCTACACCTTC. This sequence encodes CASSLRGENYGYTF.

The V gene is TRBV4-3, the J gene TRBJ2-5; TRBD1 matches at 7 bases. Germline-derived CDR1 and CDR2 are LGHNA and YSLEER. This CDR3 has 17 residues. V shed 0 bases and J 6 bases; nucleotides not matched to a gene: 13. The CDR3, as DNA: TGCGCCAGCAGCCAAGATAGAGGGCAGGGGGTTGTTAAGACCCAGTACTTC. This codes for CASSQDRGQGVVKTQYF.

This clonotype was seen more than once but under ten times. The J gene is TRBJ2-3, the V gene TRBV12-3 or TRBV12-4; perhaps TRBD2 as D (5 bases). This CDR3 has 13 residues. The ends were cut back, 5 bases at V and 5 bases at J, with 11 bases in the middle. Written as DNA, the CDR3 is TGTGCCAGCAGTCCCATTGGGAGAGATACGCAGTATTTT. Protein sequence: CASSPIGRDTQYF.

In this sample, this clonotype turned up a few times. The chain links TRBV20-1 to TRBJ2-7; either TRBD1 or TRBD2 may fit D (6 bases each). The CDR3 is 15 amino acids. V was cut by 4 bases and J by 1 base, with 17 bases left in between. Germline V lookup: CDR1 DFQATT, CDR2 SNEGSKA (reference sequence). The CDR3 reads CSATEFAGTSYEQYF. DNA of the CDR3: TGCAGTGCTACGGAATTCGCGGGGACATCCTACGAGCAGTACTTC.

The V gene is TRBV6-1, the J gene TRBJ2-7, with TRBD1 identical over 8 bases. Germline loops: CDR1 MNHNS, CDR2 SASEGT. The length of the CDR3 is 13 residues. After removal of 7 bases from V and 3 bases from J, the junction contained 5 bases not matched to a gene. The CDR3 region has the DNA TGTGCCAGCACCAGGGGGCTGGTCTACGAGCAGTACTTC. Translating it yields CASTRGLVYEQYF.